Reported below is one T cell receptor (beta chain). These data come from a study of blood T cell repertoires in COVID-19. Study details: Acute-phase and convalescent COVID-19 samples originated in the United States, Italy and Spain. T cells, B-cell-depleted T cells, or PBMCs supplied cDNA or gDNA.

Germline-derived CDR1 and CDR2 are SGHAT and FQNNGV. J was trimmed by 4 bases and V by 4 bases; bases with no gene match: 5. This CDR3 region has 16 residues. Participants reported their clinical history, and cohort assignment relied on those reports. Up to 2 weeks before entering the study, exposed participants had met a COVID-19 case. TCRdb's table, derived via immunoSEQ multiplex PCR, lists solely in-frame clones and lacks some. The table has fewer than 250,000 clones, about 80% seen once. Sequenced sample: PBMCs or T cells enriched from blood (not recorded which). This sequence joins TRBV11-2 and TRBJ2-1, with 12 nucleotides matching TRBD2. The sequence was collected from a woman in her thirties or forties who had been exposed to COVID-19. CDR3 sequence (DNA): TGTGCCAGCAGCTCCCGGACTAGCGGGGAGTACAATGAGCAGTTCTTC. Protein sequence: CASSSRTSGEYNEQFF.